The 24 T cell receptor beta chains listed next were all sequenced from one sample in a study of identical twins. One entry per CDR3 protein results from TCRdb running MiXCR on the 5' RACE reads. Of approximately 550,000 distinct CDR3 sequences in the sample, more than 20% were seen once. These data were likewise used in another study, on yellow fever vaccine responses in identical twins.

Material for sequencing was CD4+ T cells sorted from blood. Receptors were obtained from a woman younger than 30 in good health.

The chain carries TRBV7-3 and TRBJ2-1; a possible D gene is TRBD1 (5 bases). Deletions cut 2 bases from V and 2 bases from J, with 13 bases between. The CDR3 has 16 residues. Germline assignment: CDR1 SGHTA and CDR2 FQGTGA. The CDR3 region is CASSLQGGTTYNEQFF. CDR3 sequence (DNA): TGTGCCAGCAGCTTACAGGGCGGTACTACCTACAATGAGCAGTTCTTC.

Only one count was recorded for this clonotype. The J gene is TRBJ2-7, the V gene TRBV12-3 or TRBV12-4; a possible D gene is TRBD1 (6 bases). This CDR3 is built from 14 residues. V was clipped by 5 bases and J by 7 bases, with 18 bases between them. The CDR3 coding sequence is TGTGCCAGCAGTCCCCCCGGGTCAAGGGGGGAGCAGTACTTC. Translated, it gives CASSPPGSRGEQYF.

V is TRBV15 and J is TRBJ2-5; possibly TRBD2 for D (5 bases). Looked up from germline, CDR1 is LNHNV and CDR2 is YYDKDF (reference sequence). The CDR3 length is 15 residues. Trimming cost V 0 bases and J 2 bases, with 10 bases left between them. The CDR3 sequence is CATSRDSGKQETQYF. CDR3 coding DNA: TGTGCCACCAGCAGAGATTCCGGGAAACAAGAGACCCAGTACTTC. Complete variable domain (other parts from reference TRBV15 and TRBJ2-5): DAMVIQNPRYQVTQFGKPVTLSCSQTLNHNVMYWYQQKSSQAPKLLFHYYDKDFNNEADTPDNFQSRRPNTSFCFLDIRSPGLGDTAMYLCATSRDSGKQETQYFGPGTRLLVL.

This clonotype was counted a few times. The chain couples TRBV12-3 or TRBV12-4 to TRBJ1-5, with D uncertain. Deletions cut 6 bases from V and 7 bases from J, with 13 bases between. The CDR3 totals 13 residues. CDR3 in amino acids: CASRRGIRQPQHF. CDR3 DNA sequence: TGTGCCAGCAGGAGAGGGATCAGGCAGCCCCAGCATTTT.

This clonotype was counted between two and nine times. V and J are TRBV12-3 or TRBV12-4 and TRBJ2-7, with D unclear. This CDR3 has 14 residues. Trimming took 1 base from V and 5 from J, leaving 12 bases between them. As DNA, the CDR3 is TGTGCCAGCAGTTTAGGGGCCGGGTTCGACGAGCAGTACTTC. Amino acids: CASSLGAGFDEQYF.

The chain links TRBV15 to TRBJ2-5; a weak D match, TRBD1 (6 bases). Between the trimmed V and J ends, which lost 3 bases and 2 bases, there was a span of 10 bases. CDR3 length: 14 amino acids. The germline gives CDR1 LNHNV, CDR2 YYDKDF (reference sequence). CDR3 sequence: CATSRDSSQETQYF. The DNA of the CDR3 is TGTGCCACCAGCAGGGACAGCTCACAAGAGACCCAGTACTTC.

J is TRBJ2-3 and V is TRBV7-3; 10 bases align to TRBD2. J gave up 6 bases and V 4 bases, and 7 bases lay outside the gene matches. The CDR3 is 15 amino acids. Germline V CDR1 and CDR2: SGHTA, FQGTGA. CDR3: CASSSSGRAEDTQYF. For the CDR3, the DNA is TGTGCCAGCAGCTCCAGCGGGAGGGCCGAGGATACGCAGTATTTT.

In its sample, this clonotype was seen a few times. The chain has TRBV12-3 or TRBV12-4 and TRBJ2-7; D remains ambiguous. This CDR3 has 14 amino acids. V was pared by 5 bases and J by 6 bases, with 17 bases between. The CDR3 DNA reads TGTGCCAGCAGTCCCCAGGCCATTCCGGGCGAGCAGTACTTC. It is translated as CASSPQAIPGEQYF.

This clonotype was picked up a small number of times. The genes are TRBV28 and TRBJ2-2; D is possibly TRBD2 (5 bases). CDR1 is MDHEN and CDR2 is SYDVKM in the germline V gene. This CDR3 comprises 14 residues. The V and J ends lost 4 bases and 5 bases respectively, with 11 bases between them. The CDR3 region is CASSSNGETGELFF. CDR3 nucleotides: TGTGCCAGCAGTTCTAATGGGGAGACCGGGGAGCTGTTTTTT.

The chain joins TRBV2 to TRBJ1-1; unclear D gene. Germline V CDR1 and CDR2: SNHLY, FYNNEI. V lost 4 bases and J lost 6, with 12 bases in between. The CDR3 totals 13 residues. CDR3 sequence reads: CASSVTVFAEAFF. DNA for the CDR3: TGTGCCAGCAGTGTTACCGTGTTCGCTGAAGCTTTCTTT. Full variable domain (remainder filled in from reference TRBV2 and TRBJ1-1): EPEVTQTPSHQVTQMGQEVILRCVPISNHLYFYWYRQILGQKVEFLVSFYNNEISEKSEIFDDQFSVERPDGSNFTLKIRSTKLEDSAMYFCASSVTVFAEAFFGQGTRLTVV.

V usage is TRBV20-1 and J usage is TRBJ2-3; no reliable D call. Trimming removed 6 bases from V and 0 bases from J, with 7 bases in between. Germline values: CDR1 DFQATT, CDR2 SNEGSKA (reference sequence). The CDR3 spans 12 residues. CDR3 amino acids: CSAIISTDTQYF. CDR3 nucleotides: TGCAGTGCCATAATAAGCACAGATACGCAGTATTTT.

As concerns this clonotype: No conserved phenylalanine or tryptophan is present at the end of the CDR3, so a read error is the likely explanation. The V gene is TRBV12-3 or TRBV12-4, the J gene TRBJ2-1; the match to TRBD2 covers 12 bases. After removal of 6 bases from V and 8 bases from J, the junction contained 5 bases not matched to a gene. The CDR3 is 14 amino acids. The CDR3 reads CASRPSGGAYEQFS. CDR3 DNA: TGTGCCAGCAGACCTAGCGGGGGGGCATATGAGCAGTTCTCC.

The chain has TRBV10-3 and TRBJ2-7; D is possibly TRBD1 (7 bases). The CDR3 consists of 13 residues. The germline V and J ends were trimmed by 0 bases and 10 bases, with 13 bases remaining between them. Germline V lookup: CDR1 ENHRY, CDR2 SYGVKD. The DNA of the CDR3 is TGTGCCATCAGTGAGTCTTCAGGGGGGATACAGTACGTC. Translation: CAISESSGGIQYV.

The chain carries TRBV5-1 and TRBJ2-1, with a tentative D call TRBD2 (5 bases). CDR3 size: 15 residues. Trimming took 4 bases from V and 2 from J, leaving 13 bases between them. The germline gives CDR1 SGHRS, CDR2 YFSETQ. CDR3 loop: CASSLEGRTYNEQFF. The CDR3 DNA follows: TGCGCCAGCAGCCTCGAGGGCAGGACCTACAATGAGCAGTTCTTC. The full variable domain, its missing parts supplied by reference TRBV5-1 and TRBJ2-1, is KAGVTQTPRYLIKTRGQQVTLSCSPISGHRSVSWYQQTPGQGLQFLFEYFSETQRNKGNFPGRFSGRQFSNSRSEMNVSTLELGDSALYLCASSLEGRTYNEQFFGPGTRLTVL.

Many counts were recorded for this clonotype. The V call is TRBV24-1, the J call TRBJ2-3; unclear D gene. The CDR3 is made up of 12 amino acids. V lost 4 bases and J 2 bases, leaving 3 bases between the germline ends. Germline V gene lookup returns CDR1 KGHDR and CDR2 SFDVKD. CDR3 sequence reads: CATSDNTDTQYF. CDR3 DNA sequence: TGTGCCACCAGTGACAACACAGATACGCAGTATTTT.

V gene TRBV28 combines with J gene TRBJ2-3, with 8 bases that match TRBD2. CDR1 and CDR2 (germline): MDHEN, SYDVKM. The V gene end was trimmed by 8 bases and the J gene end by 4 bases; junction bases not matched to a gene: 8. This CDR3 is built from 14 residues. CDR3 sequence reads: CASRSGGVADTQYF. The CDR3 nucleotides are TGTGCCAGCCGTTCGGGGGGGGTGGCAGATACGCAGTATTTT.

The sample holds many counts of this clonotype. The chain carries TRBV29-1 and TRBJ2-1; 11 bases map to TRBD2. This CDR3 spans 14 amino acids. Germline V lookup: CDR1 SQVTM, CDR2 ANQGSEA. Trimming at V came to 5 bases and at J to 7 bases, leaving 7 bases not matched to a gene. The CDR3 DNA follows: TGCAGCGTTTTACCGGGACTAGCGGTTAATGAGCAGTTCTTC. Protein product: CSVLPGLAVNEQFF.

This clonotype was observed a few times. The chain recombines TRBV11-3 with TRBJ2-1; D not resolved. Trimming removed 4 bases at V and 7 bases at J, with 11 bases between. The CDR3 runs 13 residues. Germline lookup yields CDR1 SGHNT and CDR2 YENEEA. CDR3 region: CASSSQVVNEQFF. CDR3 coding DNA: TGTGCCAGCAGCTCCCAAGTGGTGAATGAGCAGTTCTTC.

V gene TRBV20-1 combines with J gene TRBJ2-1; D might be TRBD2 (6 bases). The CDR3 covers 14 residues. V lost 5 bases and J 2 bases, leaving 13 bases between the germline ends. Germline CDR1 is DFQATT and CDR2 is SNEGSKA (reference sequence). CDR3 residues: CSAQEGPAYNEQFF. The CDR3 nucleotides are TGCAGTGCTCAGGAGGGGCCGGCCTACAATGAGCAGTTCTTC.

This chain links TRBV6-2 or TRBV6-3 with TRBJ2-3; tentative D call: TRBD1 (5 bases). V gave up 7 bases and J gave up 8 bases, with 13 bases separating them. Germline loops: CDR1 MNHEY, CDR2 SVGEGT. This CDR3 region has 12 residues. DNA of the CDR3: TGTGCCAGCACCCCAGGGCGTGGTACGCAGTATTTT. It codes for CASTPGRGTQYF.

J is TRBJ2-1 and V is TRBV6-4; 11 positions match TRBD2. Germline CDR1 reads MRHNA; CDR2 reads SNTAGT. This CDR3 region has 14 residues. J gave up 9 bases and V 6 bases, and 7 bases lay outside the gene matches. In nucleotides, the CDR3 is TGTGCCAGCAGGGCCACTAGCGGGAGAAGTGAGCAGTTCTTC. As protein: CASRATSGRSEQFF.

This clonotype turned up a few times. The rearrangement links TRBV12-3 or TRBV12-4 to TRBJ2-2, with TRBD1 matching 7 bases. V trimming: 5 bases; J trimming: 1 base; junction bases outside the gene matches: 4. This CDR3 is 15 amino acids long. The CDR3: CASSGGQRNTGELFF. DNA for the CDR3: TGTGCCAGCAGTGGGGGACAGCGGAACACCGGGGAGCTGTTTTTT.

The chain joins TRBV10-3 to TRBJ2-1, with D hard to call. Germline loops: CDR1 ENHRY, CDR2 SYGVKD. V dropped 6 bases and J dropped 3 bases, with 6 bases sitting between them. This CDR3 comprises 12 residues. CDR3 in amino acids: CAIRGNYNEQFF. For the CDR3, the DNA is TGTGCCATCAGAGGGAACTACAATGAGCAGTTCTTC.

The chain joins TRBV5-1 to TRBJ1-2; weak D call: TRBD1 (5 bases). The V gene's germline CDR1 is SGHRS and CDR2 YFSETQ. CDR3 length equals 15 residues. V dropped 4 bases and J dropped 5 bases, with 18 bases sitting between them. The CDR3 spells CASSLGIPRDYGYTF. In DNA, the CDR3 is TGCGCCAGCAGCCTGGGGATCCCCAGGGATTATGGCTACACCTTC.